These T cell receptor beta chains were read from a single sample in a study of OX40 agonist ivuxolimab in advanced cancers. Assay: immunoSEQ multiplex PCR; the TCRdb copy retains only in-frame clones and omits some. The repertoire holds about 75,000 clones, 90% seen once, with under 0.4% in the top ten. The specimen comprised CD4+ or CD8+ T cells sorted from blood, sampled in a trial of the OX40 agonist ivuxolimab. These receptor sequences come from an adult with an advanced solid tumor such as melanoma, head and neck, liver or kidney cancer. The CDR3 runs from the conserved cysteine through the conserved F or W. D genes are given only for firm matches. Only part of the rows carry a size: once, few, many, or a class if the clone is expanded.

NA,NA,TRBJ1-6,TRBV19,TGTGCCACCGCGGGGGGAAATTCACCCCTCCACTTT,CATAGGNSPLHF
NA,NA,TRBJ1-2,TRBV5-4,TGTGCCAGCAGCTTGGCACAGATCCCTAACTATGGCTACACCTTC,CASSLAQIPNYGYTF
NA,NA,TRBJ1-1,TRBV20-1,TGCAGTGCGCCCTGGGGCTTTGAAGCTTTCTTT,CSAPWGFEAFF
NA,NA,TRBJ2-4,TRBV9,TGTGCCAGCAGCCCGGCGGAGGTACCAAACATTCAGTACTTC,CASSPAEVPNIQYF
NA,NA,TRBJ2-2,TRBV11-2,TGTGCCAGCGTCTTGTACCCCAGGGGTACCACCGGGGAGCTGTTTTTT,CASVLYPRGTTGELFF
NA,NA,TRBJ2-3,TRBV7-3,TGTGCCAGCAGCGCCGAGGCCACAGATACGCAGTATTTT,CASSAEATDTQYF
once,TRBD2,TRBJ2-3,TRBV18,TGTGCCAGCTCACCTGCCCCGGGGAGCGGGGGGGCGACAGATACGCAGTATTTT,CASSPAPGSGGATDTQYF
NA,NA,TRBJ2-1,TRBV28,TGTGCCAGCAGTTTTTCCGCGACAGAGCAGTTCTTC,CASSFSATEQFF
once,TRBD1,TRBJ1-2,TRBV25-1,TGTGCCAGCAGTATATGGACAGGGGGCGCGGGGGGCTACACCTTC,CASSIWTGGAGGYTF
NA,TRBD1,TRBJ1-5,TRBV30,TGTGCCTGGAGTCCGACAGGGGGTGGTCAGCCCCAGCATTTT,CAWSPTGGGQPQHF
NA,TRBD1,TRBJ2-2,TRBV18,TGTGCCAGCTCACCAGGGACAGGGGTGACCGGGGAGCTGTTTTTT,CASSPGTGVTGELFF
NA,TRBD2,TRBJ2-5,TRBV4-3,TGCGCCAGCAGCCAAGATCTAGCGGGGGGAAAACTCCAAGAGACCCAGTACTTC,CASSQDLAGGKLQETQYF
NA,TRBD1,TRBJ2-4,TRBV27,TGTGCCAGCAGCTATTCCGGGACAGGGCCTAGGGCCAAAAACATTCAGTACTTC,CASSYSGTGPRAKNIQYF
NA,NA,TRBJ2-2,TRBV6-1,TGTGCCAGCAGTGAAAGACGGGCGAACACCGGGGAGCTGTTTTTT,CASSERRANTGELFF
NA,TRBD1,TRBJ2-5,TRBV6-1,TGTGCCAGCAGTGGACAGACAGGGGGAGAGACCCAGTACTTC,CASSGQTGGETQYF
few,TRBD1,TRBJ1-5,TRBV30,TGTGCCTGGGGGACAGGGGGTAGGAATCAGCCCCAGCATTTT,CAWGTGGRNQPQHF
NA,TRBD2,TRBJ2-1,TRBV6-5,TGTGCCAGCCGGACTAGCGGGGGCAATGAGCAGTTCTTC,CASRTSGGNEQFF
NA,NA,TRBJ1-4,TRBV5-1,TGCGCCAGCAGCCGGGACGGGGCTCGAAATGAAAAACTGTTTTTT,CASSRDGARNEKLFF
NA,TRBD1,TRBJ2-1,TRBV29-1,TGCAGCGTTGCGGGACAGGACAACAATGAGCAGTTCTTC,CSVAGQDNNEQFF
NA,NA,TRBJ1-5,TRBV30,TGTGCCTGGAGTGTACGGTACGGTCAGCCCCAGCATTTT,CAWSVRYGQPQHF
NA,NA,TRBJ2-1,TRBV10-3,TGTGCCATCAGTGAGTCAAGGGGATCCTACAATGAGCAGTTCTTC,CAISESRGSYNEQFF
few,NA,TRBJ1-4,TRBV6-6,TGTGCCAGCAGAGAAGGGGGGAGTGAAAAACTGTTTTTT,CASREGGSEKLFF
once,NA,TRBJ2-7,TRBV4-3,TGCGCCAGCAGCCAGCTGGGGGAGAAATCCTACGAGCAGTACTTC,CASSQLGEKSYEQYF
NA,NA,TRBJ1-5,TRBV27,TGTGCCAGCAGCGCACAGGGCGGCAATCAGCCCCAGCATTTT,CASSAQGGNQPQHF
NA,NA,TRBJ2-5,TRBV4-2,TGTGCCAGCAGCCCCGGGACACTCTCCCAAGAGACCCAGTACTTC,CASSPGTLSQETQYF
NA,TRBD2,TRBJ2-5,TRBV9,TGTGCCAGCAGCGTAGGTCGGAGCGGGGGGGGCCAAGAGACCCAGTACTTC,CASSVGRSGGGQETQYF
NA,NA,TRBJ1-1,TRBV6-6,TGTGCCAGCAGTTACTCGGTGAACACTGAAGCTTTCTTT,CASSYSVNTEAFF
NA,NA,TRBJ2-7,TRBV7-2,TGTGCCAGCAGCCCGGTTATAGGGGACTACGAGCAGTACTTC,CASSPVIGDYEQYF
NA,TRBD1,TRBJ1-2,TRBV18,TGTGCCAGCTCGCGAGATCAAACAGGGGGCAGGCATGGCTACACCTTC,CASSRDQTGGRHGYTF
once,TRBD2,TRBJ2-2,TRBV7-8,TGTGCCAGCAGCTCCCGACTAGCGGGGGGTTCTAACACCGGGGAGCTGTTTTTT,CASSSRLAGGSNTGELFF
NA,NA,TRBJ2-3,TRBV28,TGTGCCAGCAGTCCCGGGACCCTGGAGGGAGATACGCAGTATTTT,CASSPGTLEGDTQYF
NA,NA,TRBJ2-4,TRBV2,TGTGCCAGCCGGGGAACCATTCAGTACTTC,CASRGTIQYF
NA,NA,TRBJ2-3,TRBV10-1,TGCGCCAGCAGTGAGTCGAAAAGTGGCGCAGATACGCAGTATTTT,CASSESKSGADTQYF
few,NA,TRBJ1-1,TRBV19,TGTGCCAGTAGTATGAGGTTCGACTACCCCCCGGGGACTGAAGCTTTCTTT,CASSMRFDYPPGTEAFF
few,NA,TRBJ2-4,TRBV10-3,TGTGCCATCAGTGAGTCGTCGGAGGGAAACATTCAGTACTTC,CAISESSEGNIQYF
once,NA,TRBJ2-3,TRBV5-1,TGCGCCAGCAGCTTGACTAGCACAGATACGCAGTATTTT,CASSLTSTDTQYF
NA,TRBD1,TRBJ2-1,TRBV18,TGTGCCAGCTCACCGGGGACAGATGAGCAGTTCTTC,CASSPGTDEQFF
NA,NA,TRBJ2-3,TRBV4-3,TGCGCCAGCAGCCGCCAACTAGCAGAGACAGATACGCAGTATTTT,CASSRQLAETDTQYF
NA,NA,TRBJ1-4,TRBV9,TGTGCCAGCAGCCCAGTTTCTGGTCGGAGCGAAAAACTGTTTTTT,CASSPVSGRSEKLFF
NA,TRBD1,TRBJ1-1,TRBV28,TGTGCCAGCAGTTCGGGACAGTTCTACACTGAAGCTTTCTTT,CASSSGQFYTEAFF
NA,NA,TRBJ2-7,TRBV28,TGTGCCAGCAGCCTTCCGGTTGGCAATAACGAGCAGTACTTC,CASSLPVGNNEQYF
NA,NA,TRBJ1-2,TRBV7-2,TGTGCCAGCAGCTTAAGCCTCTATGGCTACACCTTC,CASSLSLYGYTF
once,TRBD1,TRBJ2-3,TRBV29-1,TGCAGCGTCGTTACAGGGGGTTCGACAGATACGCAGTATTTT,CSVVTGGSTDTQYF
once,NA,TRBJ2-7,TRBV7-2,TGTGCCAGCAGCTTCCTCGGATCCGCCAACGAGCAGTACTTC,CASSFLGSANEQYF
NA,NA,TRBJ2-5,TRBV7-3,TGTGCCAGCAGCTTGTTGGGACACGGGGGAGAGACCCAGTACTTC,CASSLLGHGGETQYF
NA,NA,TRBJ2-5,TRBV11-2,TGTGCCAGCAGCTTAATTGCCTGGGAGACCCAGTACTTC,CASSLIAWETQYF
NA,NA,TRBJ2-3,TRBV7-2,TGTGCCAGCAGCTCCCTGTCAGATACGCAGTATTTT,CASSSLSDTQYF
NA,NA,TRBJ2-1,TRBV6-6,TGTGCCAGCAGTTATTCAGGGAGTGAGCAGTTCTTC,CASSYSGSEQFF
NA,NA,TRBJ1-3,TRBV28,TGTGCCAGCAGCGAGAGCTCTGGAAACACCATATATTTT,CASSESSGNTIYF
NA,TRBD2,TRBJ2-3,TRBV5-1,TGCGCCAGCAGGCTGACTAGCGGCACAGATACGCAGTATTTT,CASRLTSGTDTQYF
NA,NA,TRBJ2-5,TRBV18,TGTGCCAGCTCACCACCGATGGCAAGCCAAGAGACCCAGTACTTC,CASSPPMASQETQYF
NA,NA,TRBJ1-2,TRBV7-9,TGTGCCAGCAGCTCCCAGACCAAGAACTATGGCTACACCTTC,CASSSQTKNYGYTF
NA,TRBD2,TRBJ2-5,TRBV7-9,TGTGCCGGGGGCGGAGCGGGAGGGCAGACCCAGTACTTC,CAGGGAGGQTQYF
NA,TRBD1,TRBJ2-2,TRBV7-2,TGTGCCAGCAGCGTCCCGACAGGGGAGGACACCGGGGAGCTGTTTTTT,CASSVPTGEDTGELFF
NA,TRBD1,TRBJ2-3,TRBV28,TGTGCCAGCACATCCCCGCAGGGGGCCGGCACAGATACGCAGTATTTT,CASTSPQGAGTDTQYF